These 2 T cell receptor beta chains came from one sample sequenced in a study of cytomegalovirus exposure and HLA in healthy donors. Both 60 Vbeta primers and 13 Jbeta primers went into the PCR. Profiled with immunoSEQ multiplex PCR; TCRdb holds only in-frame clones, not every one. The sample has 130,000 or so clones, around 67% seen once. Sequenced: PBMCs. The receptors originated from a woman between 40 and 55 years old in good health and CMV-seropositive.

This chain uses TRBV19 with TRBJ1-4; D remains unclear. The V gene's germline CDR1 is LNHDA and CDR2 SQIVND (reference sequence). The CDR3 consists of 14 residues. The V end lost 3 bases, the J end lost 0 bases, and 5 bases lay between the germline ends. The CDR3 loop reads CASSILSTNEKLFF. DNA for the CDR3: TGTGCCAGTAGTATTCTATCAACTAATGAAAAACTGTTTTTT.

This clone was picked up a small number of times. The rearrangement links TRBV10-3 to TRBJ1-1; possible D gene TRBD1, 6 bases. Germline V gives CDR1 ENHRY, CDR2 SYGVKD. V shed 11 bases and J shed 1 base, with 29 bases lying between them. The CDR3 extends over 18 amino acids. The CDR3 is CAATPRGGREAGNTEAFF. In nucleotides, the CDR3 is TGTGCCGCCACTCCCCGCGGGGGGCGAGAGGCGGGGAACACTGAAGCTTTCTTT.